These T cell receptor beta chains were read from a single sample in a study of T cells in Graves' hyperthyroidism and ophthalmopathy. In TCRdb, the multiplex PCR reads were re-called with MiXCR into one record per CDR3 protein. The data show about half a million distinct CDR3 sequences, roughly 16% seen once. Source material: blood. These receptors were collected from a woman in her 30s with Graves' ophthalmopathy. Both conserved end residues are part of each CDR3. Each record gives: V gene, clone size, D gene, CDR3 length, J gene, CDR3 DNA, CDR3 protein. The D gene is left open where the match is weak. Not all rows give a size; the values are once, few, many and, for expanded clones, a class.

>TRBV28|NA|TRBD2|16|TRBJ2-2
TGTGCCAACCTAGGTTGTCTAGCGGGAGACACCGGGGAGCTGTTTTTT
CANLGCLAGDTGELFF
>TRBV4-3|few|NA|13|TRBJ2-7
TGCGCCAGCAGCCAAGATAGGGAGTACGAGCAGTACTTC
CASSQDREYEQYF
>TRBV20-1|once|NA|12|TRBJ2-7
TGCAGTGCTAGGGCAGGAGCCTACGAGCAGTACTTC
CSARAGAYEQYF
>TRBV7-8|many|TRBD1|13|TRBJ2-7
TGTGCCAGCAGCCTGACAGGGGGCCACGAGCAGTACTTC
CASSLTGGHEQYF
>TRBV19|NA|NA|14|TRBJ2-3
TGTGCCAGTAGTATAGATCAAGACACAGATACGCAGTATTTT
CASSIDQDTDTQYF
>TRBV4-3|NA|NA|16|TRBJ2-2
TGCGCCAGCAGCCGTCGGGGGAGACTGAACACCGGGGAGCTGTTTTTT
CASSRRGRLNTGELFF
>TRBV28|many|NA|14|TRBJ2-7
TGTGCCAGCAGTCCTGCGGGGAGCTCCTACGAGCAGTACTTC
CASSPAGSSYEQYF
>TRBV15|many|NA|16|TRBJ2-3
TGTGCCACCAGCAGAGATCAAGGGTACGGCACAGATACGCAGTATTTT
CATSRDQGYGTDTQYF
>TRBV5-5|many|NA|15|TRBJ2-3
TGTGCCAGCAGCCAAATACCAGGGATGGCAGATACGCAGTATTTT
CASSQIPGMADTQYF
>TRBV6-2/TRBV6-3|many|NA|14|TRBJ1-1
TGTGCCAGCAGTTTAGGGGGGGCGGAAACTGAAGCTTTCTTT
CASSLGGAETEAFF
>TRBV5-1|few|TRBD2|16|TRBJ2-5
TGCGCCAGCAGCCCGGGAGGGACTAGCGGGGAGGAGACCCAGTACTTC
CASSPGGTSGEETQYF
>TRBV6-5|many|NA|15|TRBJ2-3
TGTGCCAGCAGTTACGATGGTGTGAGGCGGGATACGCAGTATTTT
CASSYDGVRRDTQYF
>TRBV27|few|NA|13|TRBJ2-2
TGTGCCAGCAGTTCACCCTCTACCGGGGAGCTGTTTTTT
CASSSPSTGELFF
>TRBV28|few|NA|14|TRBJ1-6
TGTGCCAGCAGTTTATCCAGGGTCAATTCACCCCTCCACTTT
CASSLSRVNSPLHF
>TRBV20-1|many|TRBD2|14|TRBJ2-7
TGCAGTGCTATTACCGGGACTAGCCCCTACGAGCAGTACTTC
CSAITGTSPYEQYF
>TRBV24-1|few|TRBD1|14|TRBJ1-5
TGTGCCACAGCGACAGGGGGTAACAATCAGCCCCAGCATTTT
CATATGGNNQPQHF
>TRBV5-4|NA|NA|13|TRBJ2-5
TGTGCCAGCAGAGCAGGATTCCAAGAGACCCAGTACTTC
CASRAGFQETQYF
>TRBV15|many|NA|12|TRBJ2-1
TGTGCCACCAGCAGAGATCTCAATGAGCAGTTCTTC
CATSRDLNEQFF
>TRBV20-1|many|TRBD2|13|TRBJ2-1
TGCAGTGCGCGGACTAGCGTCCACAATGAGCAGTTCTTC
CSARTSVHNEQFF
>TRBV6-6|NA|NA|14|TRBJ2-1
TGTGCCAGCAGTTACGTGGGAGGAGACAATGAGCAGTTCTTC
CASSYVGGDNEQFF
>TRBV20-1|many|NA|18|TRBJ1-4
TGCAGTGCTAGAGGTCCGGCCGGGAATACAGCGGTTAATGAAAAACTGTTTTTT
CSARGPAGNTAVNEKLFF
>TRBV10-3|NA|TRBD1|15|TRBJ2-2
TGTGCCAACTCACCGGGACAGGGGAACACCGGGGAGCTGTTTTTT
CANSPGQGNTGELFF
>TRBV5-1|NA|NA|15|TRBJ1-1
TGCGCCAGCAGCTTGGTCCAGGGTCAGTACACTGAAGCTTTCTTT
CASSLVQGQYTEAFF
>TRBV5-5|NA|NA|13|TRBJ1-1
TGTGCCAGCAGCGCCACGGCTTTAACTGAAGCTTTCTTT
CASSATALTEAFF
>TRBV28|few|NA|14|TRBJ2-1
TGTGCCACCCTCGCGGTAAGCTCCTACAATGAGCAGTTCTTC
CATLAVSSYNEQFF
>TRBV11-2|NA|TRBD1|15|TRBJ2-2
TGTGCCAGCAGCATAGGACAGGGTGGCACCGGGGAGCTGTTTTTT
CASSIGQGGTGELFF
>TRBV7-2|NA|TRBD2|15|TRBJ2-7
TGTGCCAGCAGCTTAATCGGGACTAGCGGGTCCGAGCAGTACTTC
CASSLIGTSGSEQYF
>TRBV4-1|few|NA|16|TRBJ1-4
TGCGCCAGCAGCCAAGATCTGGCAGGGAGTAGAGAAAAACTGTTTTTT
CASSQDLAGSREKLFF
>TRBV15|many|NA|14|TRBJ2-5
TGTGCCACCAGCAGAGGGAGGGGGCAAGAGACCCAGTACTTC
CATSRGRGQETQYF
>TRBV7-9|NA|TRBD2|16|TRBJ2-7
TGTGCCAGCAGCCCGACGGGGGGAAGGTACTCCTACGAGCAGTACTTC
CASSPTGGRYSYEQYF
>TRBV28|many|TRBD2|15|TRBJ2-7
TGTGCCAGCAGTCCGCAACTAGCGGGAGGGTACGAGCAGTACTTC
CASSPQLAGGYEQYF
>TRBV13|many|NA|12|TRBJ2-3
TGTGCCAGCAGTTCACCCAGAGATACGCAGTATTTT
CASSSPRDTQYF
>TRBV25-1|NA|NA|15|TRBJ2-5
TGTGCCAGCAGTGAATTGGCAGGGGAGTACGAGACCCAGTACTTC
CASSELAGEYETQYF
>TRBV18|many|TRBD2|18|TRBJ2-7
TGTGCCAGCTCACCCGGCCCTAGCGGGAGGGTGAGCTCCTACGAGCAGTACTTC
CASSPGPSGRVSSYEQYF